This T cell receptor (beta chain) was captured by sequencing in a study of T cell changes during pregnancy in multiple sclerosis. The protocol was immunoSEQ multiplex PCR, while the TCRdb copy is restricted to in-frame clones and leaves out a portion. The table records tens of thousands of clones, around 92% of them present only once. Germline V gives CDR1 SGDLS, CDR2 YYNGEE. This CDR3 spans 15 amino acids. The V and J ends lost 4 bases and 4 bases respectively, with 14 bases between them. Sequenced material: CD8+ T cells from peripheral blood mononuclear cells, taken in the first trimester of pregnancy. The chain has TRBV9 and TRBJ1-4; D is ambiguous. This receptor was taken from a female donor with multiple sclerosis, enrolled in a pregnancy study. The CDR3 DNA reads TGTGCCAGCAGCTCCTCAGGATTACTTAATGAAAAACTGTTTTTT. This gives the protein CASSSSGLLNEKLFF.